This T cell receptor beta chain was sequenced during a study of shared clonotypes between healthy human individuals. Whole-study findings and limits: The study generally estimated greater richness for naive than memory subsets.

For sorted subsets, roughly 200 ng DNA per replicate equaled around 28,000 T cell genomes. Clones were sequenced by immunoSEQ multiplex PCR, and TCRdb holds only the in-frame ones, with some missing. The sample records more than 2 million clones, roughly 95% being singletons. The junction had 12 bases not matched to a gene; V was cut back by 6 bases and J by 1 base. The germline V gene has CDR1 KGHSH and CDR2 LQKENI. The CDR3 has 17 residues. For this clone: Antigen: not known.

V is TRBV18 and J is TRBJ1-3; 7 bases are shared with TRBD1. The clonotype comes from a man aged 18-30 years in good health. Source material: naive CD4+ T cells sorted from blood. The subset: CD45RA+ positively selected. CDR3 amino acids: CASSPMGQRSSGNTIYF. DNA of the CDR3: TGTGCCAGCTCGCCTATGGGACAGCGATCTTCTGGAAACACCATATATTTT.